Below, 20 T cell receptor beta chains from the same sample are listed, as sequenced in a study of blood T cell repertoires in COVID-19. The repertoire was sequenced with immunoSEQ multiplex PCR; TCRdb's copy has only in-frame clones and lacks some. The sample has 150,000 to 200,000 clones; 70% to 90% are singletons. Sequencing was done on a sample of peripheral blood. The origin of the receptors is a woman between 55 and 75 years old with COVID-19, enrolled during active disease.

CDR3 DNA sequence: TGTGCCTGGAGTGTACAAGGGACAGGGTTCGAAAAACTGTTTTTT. This encodes CAWSVQGTGFEKLFF. V gene TRBV30 combines with J gene TRBJ1-4; 9 bases are a match to TRBD1. Germline CDR1 reads GTSNPN; CDR2 reads SVGIG (reference sequence). After removal of 0 bases from V and 8 bases from J, the junction contained 7 bases not matched to a gene. There are 15 residues in the CDR3. The full variable domain, its missing parts supplied by reference TRBV30 and TRBJ1-4, is SQTIHQWPATLVQPVGSPLSLECTVEGTSNPNLYWYRQAAGRGLQLLFYSVGIGQISSEVPQNLSASRPQDRQFILSSKKLLLSDSGFYLCAWSVQGTGFEKLFFGSGTQLSVL.

The genes are TRBV27 and TRBJ2-1; 10 bases agree with TRBD2. Germline V lookup: CDR1 MNHEY, CDR2 SMNVEV (reference sequence). The CDR3 totals 16 residues. The V gene end was trimmed by 5 bases and the J gene end by 2 bases; junction bases not matched to a gene: 6. CDR3 coding DNA: TGTGCCAGCAGTCTACGAGGACTAGCGGCCTACAATGAGCAGTTCTTC. Translating it yields CASSLRGLAAYNEQFF.

The V and J genes are TRBV6-6 and TRBJ2-1, with TRBD2 matching 9 bases. This CDR3 comprises 14 residues. CDR1 MNHNY and CDR2 SVGAGI come from the germline V gene (reference sequence). V was clipped by 7 bases and J by 5 bases; unmatched bases: 6. The CDR3 DNA is TGTGCCAGCACCGCTAGCGGGGCCCACAATGAGCAGTTCTTC. Translation gives CASTASGAHNEQFF.

This clone was seen once. The chain is built from TRBV6-4 and TRBJ2-1, with TRBD2 matching 16 bases. Looked up from germline, CDR1 is MRHNA and CDR2 is SNTAGT. Trimming took 2 bases from V and 0 from J; bases not matched to a gene: 13. The CDR3 covers 22 residues. The CDR3 spells CASSDGLPGLAGGWSSYNEQFF. CDR3 nucleotides: TGTGCCAGCAGTGACGGACTCCCGGGACTAGCGGGAGGGTGGAGCTCCTACAATGAGCAGTTCTTC.

This chain links TRBV9 with TRBJ2-5; D gene unclear. The CDR3 totals 14 residues. The germline CDR1 and CDR2 sequences are SGDLS and YYNGEE. Trimming stripped 3 bases from V and 1 base from J, with 10 bases between. The CDR3: CASSAGNRQETQYF. As DNA, the CDR3 is TGTGCCAGCAGCGCCGGTAATCGCCAAGAGACCCAGTACTTC.

This chain joins TRBV11-1 and TRBJ1-1; D is ambiguous. Trimming removed 5 bases from V and 1 base from J, with 8 bases in between. CDR1 and CDR2 from the germline V gene are SGHAT and FQDESV (reference sequence). The CDR3 length is 13 residues. The CDR3 sequence is CASSGSGNTEAFF. DNA of the CDR3: TGTGCCAGCAGCGGCTCGGGGAACACTGAAGCTTTCTTT.

This clone was detected a few times. CDR3 nucleotide sequence: TGTGCCAGCACCACGGGACAGGGAATTCAGACCCAGTACTTC. Its translation: CASTTGQGIQTQYF. The J gene is TRBJ2-5, the V gene TRBV18, with 9 bases matching TRBD1. The CDR3 has 14 residues. Germline V gene lookup returns CDR1 KGHSH and CDR2 LQKENI. Trimming took 8 bases from V and 6 from J; bases not matched to a gene: 10.

The chain employs TRBV11-2 and TRBJ1-1; D is unresolved. The CDR3 contains 12 residues. V lost 0 bases, J lost 6 bases, and 5 bases lay in between. Germline values: CDR1 SGHAT, CDR2 FQNNGV. The CDR3 sequence is CASSLDSPEAFF. The CDR3 region has the DNA TGTGCCAGCAGCTTAGATAGTCCTGAAGCTTTCTTT.

This clone has a single count. This rearrangement joins TRBV10-3 to TRBJ1-5; 7 bases are a match to TRBD1. This CDR3 is built from 13 residues. The J segment lost 4 bases and the V segment lost 6 bases, leaving 3 bases of the junction unmatched. The germline V gene has CDR1 ENHRY and CDR2 SYGVKD. CDR3 bases: TGTGCCATCAGGGGGACAGTTAATCAGCCCCAGCATTTT. Amino acids: CAIRGTVNQPQHF.

As regards this clone: Germline and junction disagree at one end, which may indicate a read error. The V gene is TRBV19, the J gene TRBJ1-3; D gene ambiguous. The CDR3 has 15 residues. Germline lookup yields CDR1 LNHDA and CDR2 SQIVND (reference sequence). The CDR3 bases are TGTGCCAGTAGTTTTCAGACATCTGCTGGGAACACCATATATTTT. It yields the protein CASSFQTSAGNTIYF. Together with reference TRBV19 and TRBJ1-3, the CDR3 gives the full variable domain: DGGITQSPKYLFRKEGQNVTLSCEQNLNHDAMYWYRQDPGQGLRLIYYSQIVNDFQKGDIAEGYSVSREKKESFPLTVTSAQKNPTAFYLCASSFQTSAGNTIYFGEGSWLTVV.

This clone was found once. The CDR3 DNA follows: TGTGCCAGCAGCGTAAACCCCGGGGGAGGTGAAAAACTGTTTTTT. Translating it yields CASSVNPGGGEKLFF. The chain links TRBV9 to TRBJ1-4; maybe TRBD1 (5 bases). V lost 1 base to trimming and J lost 7 bases, with 14 bases between them. Germline-derived CDR1 and CDR2 are SGDLS and YYNGEE. This CDR3 contains 15 residues.

The V call is TRBV25-1, the J call TRBJ1-6; 7 bases match TRBD1. This CDR3 contains 12 residues. Germline assignment: CDR1 MGHDK and CDR2 SYGVNS. V dropped 6 bases and J dropped 9; count of bases not matched to a gene: 2. CDR3 amino acids: CASRTGSSPLHF. CDR3 sequence (DNA): TGTGCCAGCAGGACAGGGAGTTCACCCCTCCACTTT.

The chain joins TRBV19 to TRBJ1-6; 8 bases line up with TRBD1. The CDR3 is 15 residues long. Germline V gene lookup returns CDR1 LNHDA and CDR2 SQIVND (reference sequence). Losses at the gene ends were 3 bases for V and 6 bases for J; bases not matched to a gene: 4. CDR3 sequence reads: CASSIGTGPNSPLHF. The CDR3 DNA reads TGTGCCAGTAGTATCGGGACAGGTCCTAATTCACCCCTCCACTTT.

For the CDR3, the DNA is TGTGCCAGCAGCCCTTATTTTTTACCGGGACAGGGGTCCACAGATACGCAGTATTTT. Protein product: CASSPYFLPGQGSTDTQYF. This rearrangement joins TRBV3-1 (or the pseudogene TRBV3-2) to TRBJ2-3; 10 bases are a match to TRBD1. There are 19 residues in the CDR3. In germline, CDR1 is LGHDT, CDR2 YNNKEL (reference sequence). V shed 4 bases and J 2 bases; nucleotides not matched to a gene: 15.

V gene TRBV7-6 combines with J gene TRBJ2-7; possibly TRBD2 for D (6 bases). This CDR3 region has 16 residues. V lost 0 bases and J lost 7, with 19 bases in between. The germline V gene encodes CDR1 SGHVS and CDR2 FNYEAQ. The CDR3 is CASSLASYSGGWEQYF. DNA of the CDR3: TGTGCCAGCAGCTTAGCAAGTTACTCCGGGGGTTGGGAGCAGTACTTC.

V gene TRBV28 combines with J gene TRBJ2-3, with a tentative D call TRBD1 (6 bases). The CDR3 has 15 residues. Trimming pared 2 bases from V and 2 bases from J, leaving 11 bases between. The germline V gene has CDR1 MDHEN and CDR2 SYDVKM. The DNA of the CDR3 is TGTGCCAGCAGTTTAGGGGGCCAGACCACAGATACGCAGTATTTT. Translated: CASSLGGQTTDTQYF.

V and J are TRBV10-3 and TRBJ2-5; 7 bases are shared with TRBD2. The ends lost 5 bases at V and 2 bases at J; junction bases unmatched: 2. The CDR3 runs 13 residues. Germline V gene lookup returns CDR1 ENHRY and CDR2 SYGVKD. CDR3 coding DNA: TGTGCCATCAGTCAAGCGGGGCAAGAGACCCAGTACTTC. Protein: CAISQAGQETQYF.

The chain is built from TRBV2 and TRBJ1-4, with 7 bases aligning to TRBD1. Germline-derived CDR1 and CDR2 are SNHLY and FYNNEI. V shed 10 bases and J 3 bases; nucleotides not matched to a gene: 8. The CDR3 length is 14 residues. The CDR3 bases are TGTGCCACCGAACGGGGGACAGCTAATGAAAAACTGTTTTTT. Translation gives CATERGTANEKLFF.

The chain joins TRBV29-1 to TRBJ2-1, with 11 nucleotides matching TRBD2. The trim removed 5 bases at V and 6 bases at J, leaving 6 bases unmatched. The CDR3 has 14 residues. Germline V gives CDR1 SQVTM, CDR2 ANQGSEA. CDR3 region: CSVLLAGVSNEQFF. DNA for the CDR3: TGCAGCGTTCTACTAGCGGGAGTCTCCAATGAGCAGTTCTTC.

The rearrangement joins TRBV6-2 or TRBV6-3 to TRBJ2-3; D is unresolved. Germline V lookup: CDR1 MNHEY, CDR2 SVGEGT. The CDR3 has 15 amino acids. V lost 2 bases to trimming and J lost 0 bases, with 9 bases between them. As DNA, the CDR3 is TGTGCCAGCAGTTACGTGAGGATGAGCACAGATACGCAGTATTTT. This encodes CASSYVRMSTDTQYF.